This TCR beta chain was recorded in a study of metastatic and nonmetastatic thyroid tumors (TCRdb year 2020). For the study in its entirety: For patients with malignant and with benign thyroid disease, the researchers compared repertoires between peripheral blood samples and tumor or nodule tissue samples.

Taking its sample share into account, this clone is medium-sized (0.01 to 0.1%). Its antigen specificity is not known. No base-level quality is on record; no much larger clone is a single base apart. The library was prepared using PCR. Sequencing instrument: Illumina HiSeq 4000. The TCR beta-chain CDR3 region of each patient was profiled by high-throughput sequencing. In the authors' own workflow: A classifier to discriminate distant-metastatic papillary thyroid cancer patients was built from CDR3 differences across clinicopathological groups. The Shannon index was used to measure repertoire diversity, and the Morisita-Horn index was used to measure how similar tumor and blood repertoires were. TCRdb ran its own pipeline on the public reads, namely fastp trimming at Q25 and MiXCR clone calling, and kept in-frame beta chains. The V and J calls were determined by TCRdb, not by the authors. Present in this sample are fewer than 35,000 clones, roughly 29% of which were seen just once. 30% of the sample is held by the ten biggest clonotypes.

From a lookup of the germline V gene, CDR1 and CDR2 are MNHEY and SVGEGT. Ends trimmed: V by 2 bases, J by 5 bases; bases unmatched to a gene: 8. The CDR3 sequence holds 15 residues, the cysteine and phenylalanine included. Of all the DNA, just the CDR3 is kept, 45 bases in frame from base 1. No patient had received any treatment before thyroid surgery. Patient clinical samples collected from 2012 to 2018 were retrospectively analysed using T-cell receptor beta sequencing. General findings and caveats noted by the study authors: In both blood and tumor samples, TCR beta diversity was reported to be significantly higher in malignant tumors than in benign nodules.

The source is a female donor with papillary thyroid cancer or a benign thyroid nodule (not recorded which). Some clones in this sample may be carry-over from other donors' samples. The sample consisted of blood. Recombination joined TRBV6-2 or TRBV6-3 with TRBJ1-1, with 7 bases matching TRBD1. The CDR3 in this case is CASSYRGRAGTEAFF. The DNA sequence is TGTGCCAGCAGTTACAGGGGGCGCGCGGGGACTGAAGCTTTCTTT.